This TCR beta chain emerged from a study of blood T cell repertoires in COVID-19. Study-wide background: The samples span acute and convalescent COVID-19 from the United States, Italy and Spain. Sources were T cells, B-cell-depleted T cells, or PBMCs; the material itself was cDNA or gDNA.

This CDR3 is built from 16 residues. The germline CDR1 and CDR2 sequences are SGHVS and FQNEAQ. V was cut by 1 base and J by 0 bases, with 7 bases left in between. Sequencing was performed with immunoSEQ multiplex PCR; in TCRdb, only in-frame clones are kept and a portion is missing. This table has some 180,000 clones, more than 80% appearing once. Participants, about 18 to 90 years old, spanned fewer than 30 US areas. Participant reports of clinical history set cohort assignment. Sequencing was done on a sample of PBMCs or T cells enriched from blood (not recorded which). The sequence was collected from a man aged 35 to 55 who had recovered from COVID-19. The chain recombines TRBV7-8 with TRBJ2-6; TRBD1 might be the D (5 bases). The CDR3 region is CASSLGDSSGANVLTF. CDR3 in DNA: TGTGCCAGCAGCTTAGGCGACAGCTCTGGGGCCAACGTCCTGACTTTC.